The next 3 T cell receptor beta chains were all read from a single sample in a study of cytomegalovirus exposure and HLA in healthy donors. PCR employed 60 Vbeta and 13 Jbeta primers. Some clones are missing from TCRdb's copy, which holds only in-frame ones; the method was immunoSEQ multiplex PCR. The table shows 200,000 to 250,000 clones, with just under 85% occurring only once. The sequenced material came from PBMCs. All receptors derive from a woman aged 35 to 49 in good health and CMV-seronegative.

The chain has TRBV7-9 and TRBJ1-1; D is undetermined. The CDR3 has 12 amino acids. Trimming cost V 3 bases and J 0 bases, with 2 bases left between them. The germline V gene encodes CDR1 SEHNR and CDR2 FQNEAQ (reference sequence). CDR3 nucleotide sequence: TGTGCCAGCAGCTTTATGAACACTGAAGCTTTCTTT. This translates into CASSFMNTEAFF.

This chain connects TRBV5-1 to TRBJ1-1; no firm D call. The germline V gene encodes CDR1 SGHRS and CDR2 YFSETQ. This CDR3 region has 12 residues. V was clipped by 7 bases and J by 6 bases, with 13 bases between them. CDR3 nucleotide sequence: TGCGCCAGCCAATCGGAGGCCCCTGAAGCTTTCTTT. It is translated as CASQSEAPEAFF.

This chain links TRBV7-6 with TRBJ2-2; D is perhaps TRBD1 (6 bases). CDR1 and CDR2 (germline): SGHVS, FNYEAQ. The CDR3 length is 15 residues. Trimming left V 5 bases short and J 0 bases short, with 10 bases between. The CDR3 reads CASSHRAPNTGELFF. CDR3 in DNA: TGTGCCAGCAGCCACAGGGCTCCGAACACCGGGGAGCTGTTTTTT.